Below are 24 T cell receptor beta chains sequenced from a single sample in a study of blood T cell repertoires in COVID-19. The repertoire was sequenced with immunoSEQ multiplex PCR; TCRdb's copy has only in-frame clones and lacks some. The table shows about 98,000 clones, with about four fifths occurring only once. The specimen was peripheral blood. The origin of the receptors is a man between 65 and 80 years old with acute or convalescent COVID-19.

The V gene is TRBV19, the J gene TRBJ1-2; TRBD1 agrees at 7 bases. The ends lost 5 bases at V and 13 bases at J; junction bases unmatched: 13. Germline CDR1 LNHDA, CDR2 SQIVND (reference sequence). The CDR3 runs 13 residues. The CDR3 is CASSPLHGQAITF. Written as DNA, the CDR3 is TGTGCCAGTAGTCCATTACACGGACAGGCTATCACCTTC.

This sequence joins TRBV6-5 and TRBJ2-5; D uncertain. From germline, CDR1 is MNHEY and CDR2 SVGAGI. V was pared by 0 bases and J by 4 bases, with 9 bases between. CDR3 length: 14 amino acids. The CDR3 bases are TGTGCCAGCAGTTACTCCGCGGTCCCAGAGACCCAGTACTTC. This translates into CASSYSAVPETQYF.

The chain's CDR3 is CASTWGTGGYEQYF. As DNA, the CDR3 is TGTGCCAGCACCTGGGGGACAGGGGGATACGAGCAGTACTTC. V gene TRBV28 combines with J gene TRBJ2-7, with 11 bases that match TRBD1. Trimming removed 7 bases from V and 4 bases from J; junction bases left unmatched: 6. The V gene's germline CDR1 is MDHEN and CDR2 SYDVKM. CDR3 length: 14 amino acids.

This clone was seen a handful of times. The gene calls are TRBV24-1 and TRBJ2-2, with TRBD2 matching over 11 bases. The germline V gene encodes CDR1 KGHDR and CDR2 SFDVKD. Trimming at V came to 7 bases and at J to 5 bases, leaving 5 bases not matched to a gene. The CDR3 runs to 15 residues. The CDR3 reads CATRGLAEGTGELFF. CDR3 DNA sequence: TGTGCCACCAGGGGACTAGCGGAGGGGACCGGGGAGCTGTTTTTT.

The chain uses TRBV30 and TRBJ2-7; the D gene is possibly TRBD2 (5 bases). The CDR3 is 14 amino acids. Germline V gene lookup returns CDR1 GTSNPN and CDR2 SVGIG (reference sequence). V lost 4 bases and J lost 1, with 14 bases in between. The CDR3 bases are TGTGCCTGGAAATCTAGCACCCTTTCCTACGAGCAGTACTTC. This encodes CAWKSSTLSYEQYF.

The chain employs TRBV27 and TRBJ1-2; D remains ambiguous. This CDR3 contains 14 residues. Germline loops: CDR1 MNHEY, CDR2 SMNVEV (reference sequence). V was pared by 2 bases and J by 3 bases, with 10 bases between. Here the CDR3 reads CASSLMPDYYGYTF. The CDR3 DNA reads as TGTGCCAGCAGTTTAATGCCGGACTACTATGGCTACACCTTC.

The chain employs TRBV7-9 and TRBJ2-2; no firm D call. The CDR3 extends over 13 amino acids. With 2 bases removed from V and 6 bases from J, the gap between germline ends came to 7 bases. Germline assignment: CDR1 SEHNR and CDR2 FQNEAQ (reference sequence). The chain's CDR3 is CASSLLRSGELFF. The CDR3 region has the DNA TGTGCCAGCAGCTTACTCCGTTCCGGGGAGCTGTTTTTT.

This CDR3 is CASILHRESGNTIYF. Written as DNA, the CDR3 is TGTGCCAGCATATTACACAGGGAATCTGGAAACACCATATATTTT. The chain links TRBV6-5 to TRBJ1-3; tentative D call: TRBD1 (6 bases). V was shortened by 7 bases and J by 1 base, with 14 bases between the two germline ends. Germline-derived CDR1 and CDR2 are MNHEY and SVGAGI. The CDR3 consists of 15 residues.

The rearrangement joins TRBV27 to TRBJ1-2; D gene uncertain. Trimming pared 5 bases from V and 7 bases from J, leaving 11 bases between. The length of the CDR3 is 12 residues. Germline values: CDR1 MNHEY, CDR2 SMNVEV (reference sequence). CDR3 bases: TGTGCCAGCAGTGACTACATGGGTGGCTACACCTTC. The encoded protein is CASSDYMGGYTF.

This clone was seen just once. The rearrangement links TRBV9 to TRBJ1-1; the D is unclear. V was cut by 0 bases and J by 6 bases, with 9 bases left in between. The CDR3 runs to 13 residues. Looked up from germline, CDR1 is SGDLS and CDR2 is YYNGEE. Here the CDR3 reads CASSVDPQSEAFF. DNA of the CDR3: TGTGCCAGCAGCGTAGATCCGCAGTCTGAAGCTTTCTTT.

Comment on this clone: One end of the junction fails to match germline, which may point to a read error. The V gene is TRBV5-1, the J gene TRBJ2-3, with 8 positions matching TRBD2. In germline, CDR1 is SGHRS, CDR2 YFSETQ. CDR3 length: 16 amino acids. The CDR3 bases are TGCGCCCGCAGCCGCGACTCGGGGGGGACCACAGATACGCAGTATTTT. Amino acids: CARSRDSGGTTDTQYF. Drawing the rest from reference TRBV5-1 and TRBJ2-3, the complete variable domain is KAGVTQTPRYLIKTRGQQVTLSCSPISGHRSVSWYQQTPGQGLQFLFEYFSETQRNKGNFPGRFSGRQFSNSRSEMNVSTLELGDSALYLCARSRDSGGTTDTQYFGPGTRLTVL.

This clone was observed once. CDR3 coding DNA: TGCGCCAGCAGCCCGGGGACAGGGTTCTACGAGCAGTACTTC. It specifies CASSPGTGFYEQYF. This sequence joins TRBV5-1 and TRBJ2-7; 9 nucleotides align to TRBD1. The ends lost 4 bases at V and 3 bases at J; junction bases unmatched: 5. The germline V gene encodes CDR1 SGHRS and CDR2 YFSETQ. CDR3 length: 14 residues.

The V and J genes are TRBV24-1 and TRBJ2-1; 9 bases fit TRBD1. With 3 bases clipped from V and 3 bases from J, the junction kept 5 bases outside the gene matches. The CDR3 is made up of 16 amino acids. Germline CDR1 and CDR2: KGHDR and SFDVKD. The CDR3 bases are TGTGCCACCAGTGATGCGGGACAGGGATTCTACAATGAGCAGTTCTTC. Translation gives CATSDAGQGFYNEQFF.

This CDR3 reads CASSYGHVNTEAFF. In DNA, the CDR3 is TGTGCCAGCAGTTACGGGCACGTGAACACTGAAGCTTTCTTT. The chain carries TRBV6-5 and TRBJ1-1; D not resolved. The V end lost 2 bases, the J end lost 0 bases, and 7 bases lay between the germline ends. This CDR3 spans 14 amino acids. The germline CDR1 and CDR2 sequences are MNHEY and SVGAGI.

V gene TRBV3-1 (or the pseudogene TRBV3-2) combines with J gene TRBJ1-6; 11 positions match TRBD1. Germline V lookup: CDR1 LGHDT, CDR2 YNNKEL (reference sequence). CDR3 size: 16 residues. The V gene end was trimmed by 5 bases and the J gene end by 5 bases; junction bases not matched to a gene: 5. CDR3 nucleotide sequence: TGTGCCAGCAGCACCCGGACAGGGGGCGATAATTCACCCCTCCACTTT. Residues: CASSTRTGGDNSPLHF.

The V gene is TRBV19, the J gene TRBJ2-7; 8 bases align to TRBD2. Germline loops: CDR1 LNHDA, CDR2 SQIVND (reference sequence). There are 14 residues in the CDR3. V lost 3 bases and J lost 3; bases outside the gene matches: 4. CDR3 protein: CASSIGRGVYEQYF. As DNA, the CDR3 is TGTGCCAGTAGTATCGGGCGGGGGGTCTACGAGCAGTACTTC.

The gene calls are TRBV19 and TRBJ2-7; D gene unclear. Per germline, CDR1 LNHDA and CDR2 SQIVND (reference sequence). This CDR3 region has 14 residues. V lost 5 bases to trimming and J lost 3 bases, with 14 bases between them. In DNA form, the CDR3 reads TGTGCCAGTAGTCCAGCGCCGTTCCTCTACGAGCAGTACTTC. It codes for CASSPAPFLYEQYF. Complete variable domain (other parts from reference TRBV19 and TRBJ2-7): DGGITQSPKYLFRKEGQNVTLSCEQNLNHDAMYWYRQDPGQGLRLIYYSQIVNDFQKGDIAEGYSVSREKKESFPLTVTSAQKNPTAFYLCASSPAPFLYEQYFGPGTRLTVT.

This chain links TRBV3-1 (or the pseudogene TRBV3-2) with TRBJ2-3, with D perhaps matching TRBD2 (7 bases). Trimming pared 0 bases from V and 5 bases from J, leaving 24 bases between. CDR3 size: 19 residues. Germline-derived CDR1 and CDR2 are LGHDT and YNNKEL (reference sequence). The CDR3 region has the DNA TGTGCCAGCAGCCAAGATGCCCCCATAACCAGGAGGGGGGGAGATACGCAGTATTTT. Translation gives CASSQDAPITRRGGDTQYF.

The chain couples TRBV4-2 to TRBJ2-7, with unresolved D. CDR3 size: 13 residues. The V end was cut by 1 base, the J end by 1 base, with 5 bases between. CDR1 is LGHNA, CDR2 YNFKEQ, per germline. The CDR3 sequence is CASSQGRSYEQYF. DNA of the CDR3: TGTGCCAGCAGCCAAGGGAGATCCTACGAGCAGTACTTC.

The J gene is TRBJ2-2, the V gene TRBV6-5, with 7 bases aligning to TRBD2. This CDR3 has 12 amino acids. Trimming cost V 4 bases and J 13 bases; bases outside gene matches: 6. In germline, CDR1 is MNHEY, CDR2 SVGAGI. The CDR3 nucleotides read TGTGCCAGCAGTTGGTCTAGCGGTGTGCTGTTTTTT. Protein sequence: CASSWSSGVLFF.

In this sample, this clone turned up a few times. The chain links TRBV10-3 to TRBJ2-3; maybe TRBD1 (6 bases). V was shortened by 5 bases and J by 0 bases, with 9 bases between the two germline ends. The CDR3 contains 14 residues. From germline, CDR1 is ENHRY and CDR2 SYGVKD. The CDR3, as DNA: TGTGCCATCAGTCGCACAGGGAGCACAGATACGCAGTATTTT. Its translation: CAISRTGSTDTQYF.

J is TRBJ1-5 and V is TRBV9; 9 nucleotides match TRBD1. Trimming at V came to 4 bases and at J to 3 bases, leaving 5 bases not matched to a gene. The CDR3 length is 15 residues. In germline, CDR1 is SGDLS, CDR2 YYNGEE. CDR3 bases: TGTGCCAGCAGCCGGACAGGGGCCCTCAATCAGCCCCAGCATTTT. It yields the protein CASSRTGALNQPQHF.

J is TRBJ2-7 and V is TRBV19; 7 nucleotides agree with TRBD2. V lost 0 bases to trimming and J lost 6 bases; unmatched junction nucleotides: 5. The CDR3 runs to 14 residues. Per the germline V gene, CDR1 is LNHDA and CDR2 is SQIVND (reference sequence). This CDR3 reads CASSIDGGTGEQYF. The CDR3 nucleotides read TGTGCCAGTAGTATAGACGGGGGGACGGGCGAGCAGTACTTC.

Here the CDR3 DNA reads TGTGCCAGCAGCTGGGCGGGCGACGAGCAGTACTTC. It yields the protein CASSWAGDEQYF. This chain connects TRBV5-5 to TRBJ2-7; a weak D match, TRBD2 (5 bases). CDR1 is SGHKS, CDR2 YYEKEE, per germline (reference sequence). There are 12 residues in the CDR3. Between the trimmed V and J ends, which lost 3 bases and 5 bases, there was a span of 9 bases.